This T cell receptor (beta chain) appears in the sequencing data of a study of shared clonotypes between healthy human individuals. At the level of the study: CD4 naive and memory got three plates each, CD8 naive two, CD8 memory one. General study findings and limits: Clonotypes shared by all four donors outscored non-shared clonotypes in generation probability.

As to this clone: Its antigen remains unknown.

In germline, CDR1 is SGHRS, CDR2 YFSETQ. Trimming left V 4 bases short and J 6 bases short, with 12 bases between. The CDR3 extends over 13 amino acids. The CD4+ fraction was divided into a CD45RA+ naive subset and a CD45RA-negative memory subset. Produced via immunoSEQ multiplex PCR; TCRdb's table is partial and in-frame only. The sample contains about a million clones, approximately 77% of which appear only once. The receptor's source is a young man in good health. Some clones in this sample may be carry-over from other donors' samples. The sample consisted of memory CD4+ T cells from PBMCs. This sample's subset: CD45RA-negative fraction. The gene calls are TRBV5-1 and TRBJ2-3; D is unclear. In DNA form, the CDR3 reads TGCGCCAGCAGCACCAATACCGGCGATACGCAGTATTTT. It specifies CASSTNTGDTQYF.